The 19 T cell receptor beta chains below come from one sample, sequenced in a study of T-cell memory formation after mild COVID-19. One entry per CDR3 protein results from TCRdb running MiXCR on the 5' RACE reads. The sample includes about 470,000 distinct CDR3 sequences, approximately 23% seen only once; the top ten take around 13%. Material: PBMCs or a T cell subset sorted from them (not recorded which). The source is an adult woman who had mild COVID-19 (a few samples of this study predate the infection). Cell type and time point are not known.

This clonotype has just a few counts. The V and J genes are TRBV7-6 and TRBJ2-1, with 11 positions matching TRBD2. Germline V gene lookup returns CDR1 SGHVS and CDR2 FNYEAQ. V lost 5 bases and J lost 5; bases outside the gene matches: 17. The CDR3 consists of 19 residues. The CDR3 sequence: CASSVTPLAGVVEDNEQFF. Written as DNA, the CDR3 is TGTGCCAGCAGCGTGACCCCACTAGCGGGAGTCGTTGAGGACAATGAGCAGTTCTTC.

The chain uses TRBV5-1 and TRBJ2-2, with no clear D. The V end lost 0 bases, the J end lost 6 bases, and 12 bases lay between the germline ends. Germline V gene data show CDR1 as SGHRS and CDR2 as YFSETQ. The CDR3 totals 15 residues. As DNA, the CDR3 is TGCGCCAGCAGCTTGGCCAAGTACGCACCCGGGGAGCTGTTTTTT. It translates to CASSLAKYAPGELFF.

V gene TRBV6-2 or TRBV6-3 combines with J gene TRBJ1-3, with TRBD1 matching over 8 bases. V lost 6 bases, J lost 9 bases, and 10 bases stayed unmatched. This CDR3 spans 14 amino acids. Germline V gene sequence: CDR1 MNHEY, CDR2 SVGEGT. The CDR3 loop reads CASRRTGTEGTIYF. DNA for the CDR3: TGTGCCAGCAGGAGGACAGGGACGGAAGGCACCATATATTTT.

The V gene is TRBV5-1, the J gene TRBJ1-2; TRBD1 agrees at 7 bases. From germline, CDR1 is SGHRS and CDR2 YFSETQ. The length of the CDR3 is 15 residues. The trim removed 0 bases at V and 4 bases at J, leaving 6 bases unmatched. The CDR3, as DNA: TGCGCCAGCAGCTTGGAAACAGGGGCCACCTATGGCTACACCTTC. Translating gives CASSLETGATYGYTF.

The V and J genes are TRBV5-6 and TRBJ2-5; D possibly corresponds to TRBD1 (6 bases). This CDR3 has 12 amino acids. V was shortened by 6 bases and J by 0 bases, with 6 bases between the two germline ends. CDR1 is SGHDT, CDR2 YYEEEE, per germline. The CDR3 region is CASTGDQETQYF. The CDR3 bases are TGTGCCAGCACAGGGGACCAAGAGACCCAGTACTTC.

This sequence joins TRBV4-2 and TRBJ1-1; D is unclear. The length of the CDR3 is 14 residues. V was trimmed by 4 bases and J by 0 bases, leaving 9 bases between them. Germline CDR1 is LGHNA and CDR2 is YNFKEQ. The CDR3 DNA follows: TGTGCCAGCAGCCCCTATGGAGTGAACACTGAAGCTTTCTTT. Translated, it gives CASSPYGVNTEAFF.

This clonotype was seen more than once but under ten times. V and J are TRBV29-1 and TRBJ1-2; no clear D. This CDR3 has 12 amino acids. CDR1 is SQVTM and CDR2 is ANQGSEA in the germline V gene. V was shortened by 1 base and J by 8 bases, with 11 bases between the two germline ends. CDR3 residues: CSVEVYIHGYTF. As DNA, the CDR3 is TGCAGCGTTGAAGTCTACATTCACGGCTACACCTTC.

V gene TRBV4-2 combines with J gene TRBJ1-2; 10 positions match TRBD1. Germline CDR1 LGHNA, CDR2 YNFKEQ. The CDR3 extends over 15 amino acids. V shed 4 bases, J shed 6 bases, and the junction held 8 bases outside the gene matches. Here the CDR3 DNA reads TGTGCCAGCAGCCGGGGGGACAGGGGACCGAATGGCTACACCTTC. This encodes CASSRGDRGPNGYTF.

This clonotype occurred a few times. This chain joins TRBV7-6 and TRBJ2-1, with D possibly matching TRBD1 (6 bases). The germline V gene has CDR1 SGHVS and CDR2 FNYEAQ. With 5 bases removed from V and 10 bases from J, the gap between germline ends came to 21 bases. The CDR3 spans 15 residues. The DNA of the CDR3 is TGTGCCAGCAGCCCGGGGACACACGCCTCAGAGGAGCAGTTCTTC. Translated, it gives CASSPGTHASEEQFF.

This clonotype was observed a few times. The chain employs TRBV10-3 and TRBJ2-3; perhaps TRBD2 as D (5 bases). This CDR3 spans 18 amino acids. Deletions cut 4 bases from V and 1 base from J, with 21 bases between. Germline V gene sequence: CDR1 ENHRY, CDR2 SYGVKD. For the CDR3, the DNA is TGTGCCATCAGTGGTACTAGGGCGGGCGGCGCTCGCACAGATACGCAGTATTTT. It yields the protein CAISGTRAGGARTDTQYF.

This clonotype came up a few times. V is TRBV7-2 and J is TRBJ2-3, with D hard to call. The CDR3 has 14 residues. The germline V gene has CDR1 SGHTA and CDR2 FQGNSA. V was shortened by 1 base and J by 2 bases, with 7 bases between the two germline ends. The CDR3 nucleotides read TGTGCCAGCAGCTTAGGCAGTCCCACAGATACGCAGTATTTT. As protein: CASSLGSPTDTQYF.

The chain joins TRBV7-2 to TRBJ2-1; D gene ambiguous. Trimming stripped 7 bases from V and 6 bases from J, with 19 bases between. CDR1 and CDR2 (germline): SGHTA, FQGNSA. There are 15 residues in the CDR3. The CDR3 nucleotides read TGTGCCAGCAACTGGACGCCTACATCTACCAATGAGCAGTTCTTC. Encoded protein: CASNWTPTSTNEQFF.

This clonotype was recorded a few times. V usage is TRBV15 and J usage is TRBJ2-3, with 10 positions matching TRBD2. The germline V gene encodes CDR1 LNHNV and CDR2 YYDKDF (reference sequence). With V trimmed by 3 bases and J by 3 bases, 6 bases remained unmatched. The CDR3 contains 16 residues. In nucleotides, the CDR3 is TGTGCCACCAGCAGCTTAGCGGGAGGTGGAACAGATACGCAGTATTTT. This sequence encodes CATSSLAGGGTDTQYF.

The sample holds a few counts of this clonotype. This rearrangement joins TRBV3-1 to TRBJ2-1; 9 bases are a match to TRBD2. Unmatched junction bases numbered 13, after V lost 4 bases and J lost 9 bases. The CDR3 covers 16 residues. CDR1 is LGHDT and CDR2 is YNNKEL in the germline V gene (reference sequence). CDR3 nucleotide sequence: TGTGCCAGCAGCCGAGCCGGCGGGAGGGCTTGGGGTGAGCAGTTCTTC. Residues: CASSRAGGRAWGEQFF.

The CDR3 here is CSASNSGRSGELFF. The CDR3 DNA follows: TGCAGTGCAAGCAATAGCGGGAGGTCCGGGGAGCTGTTTTTT. The genes are TRBV20-1 and TRBJ2-2; 10 bases are a match to TRBD2. The germline gives CDR1 DFQATT, CDR2 SNEGSKA (reference sequence). The ends lost 6 bases at V and 6 bases at J; junction bases unmatched: 7. The CDR3 covers 14 residues.

This clonotype was detected only once. This rearrangement joins TRBV24-1 to TRBJ2-2; perhaps TRBD2 as D (6 bases). CDR3 length: 14 amino acids. Germline V CDR1 and CDR2: KGHDR, SFDVKD. The V end was cut by 8 bases, the J end by 4 bases, with 13 bases between. CDR3 residues: CATNPGEFTGELFF. CDR3 DNA: TGTGCCACCAATCCGGGGGAATTCACCGGGGAGCTGTTTTTT.

This clonotype showed up just once. The chain combines TRBV12-3 or TRBV12-4 with TRBJ1-1; D is possibly TRBD1 (5 bases). CDR3 size: 15 residues. V was cut by 3 bases and J by 1 base, with 12 bases left in between. CDR3 nucleotide sequence: TGTGCCAGCAGTTTCTCACAGGCTACGAACACTGAAGCTTTCTTT. It is translated as CASSFSQATNTEAFF.

This clonotype was seen only a few times. The chain joins TRBV24-1 to TRBJ2-6; D gene unclear. CDR3 size: 17 residues. V lost 4 bases and J 2 bases, leaving 14 bases between the germline ends. CDR1 and CDR2 (germline): KGHDR, SFDVKD. The chain's CDR3 is CATSDPRRGPGANVLTF. The DNA of the CDR3 is TGTGCCACCAGTGACCCCCGGCGTGGCCCTGGGGCCAACGTCCTGACTTTC.

This clonotype was observed a few times. J is TRBJ2-2 and V is TRBV20-1; D not certain. V dropped 6 bases and J dropped 6 bases, with 11 bases sitting between them. The CDR3 is 12 amino acids. CDR1 and CDR2 from the germline V gene are DFQATT and SNEGSKA (reference sequence). CDR3 residues: CSALRLAGELFF. DNA of the CDR3: TGCAGTGCCCTCAGGCTTGCCGGGGAGCTGTTTTTT.